These T cell receptor beta chains were read from a single sample in a study of blood T cell repertoires in COVID-19. Only in-frame clones appear in the TCRdb table, and some are missing; sequencing was by immunoSEQ multiplex PCR. The sample shows hundreds of thousands of clones, about 91% of them seen only once. Source material: PBMCs or T cells enriched from blood (not recorded which). All receptors come from a woman aged 40 to 50 who had recovered from COVID-19. Each CDR3 is given with its conserved first and last residue. A D gene is named only where the DNA matches it firmly. Some rows have no size entry. The others give once, few or many, or a class for an expanded clone.

size: .; J: TRBJ2-3; D: .; V: TRBV13; CDR3: CASSLGDYQSDTQYF; DNA: TGTGCCAGCAGCTTAGGGGACTATCAGTCGGATACGCAGTATTTT
size: few; J: TRBJ2-2; D: .; V: TRBV11-3; CDR3: CASSSLSNTGELFF; DNA: TGTGCCAGCAGCTCCCTATCGAACACCGGGGAGCTGTTTTTT
size: .; J: TRBJ2-7; D: .; V: TRBV15; CDR3: CATSSQQDSYEQYF; DNA: TGTGCCACCAGCAGCCAACAGGACTCCTACGAGCAGTACTTC
size: .; J: TRBJ1-1; D: .; V: TRBV29-1; CDR3: CSVEDLRTEAFF; DNA: TGCAGCGTTGAAGATCTACGAACTGAAGCTTTCTTT
size: .; J: TRBJ1-4; D: .; V: TRBV5-1; CDR3: CASSFEAPREKLFF; DNA: TGCGCCAGCAGCTTTGAGGCCCCTCGAGAAAAACTGTTTTTT
size: .; J: TRBJ2-7; D: TRBD1; V: TRBV12-5; CDR3: CASGPTGVNGVEQYF; DNA: TGTGCTAGTGGCCCGACAGGGGTTAATGGTGTCGAGCAGTACTTC
size: .; J: TRBJ2-7; D: TRBD2; V: TRBV9; CDR3: CASSVGSGGEQYF; DNA: TGTGCCAGCAGCGTAGGAAGCGGGGGCGAGCAGTACTTC
size: .; J: TRBJ1-5; D: .; V: TRBV27; CDR3: CASSSNYMGGGASNQPQHF; DNA: TGTGCCAGCAGTTCAAATTATATGGGAGGGGGGGCTAGCAATCAGCCCCAGCATTTT
size: .; J: TRBJ1-2; D: TRBD1; V: TRBV7-3; CDR3: CASSSSSAGTAHYGYTF; DNA: TGTGCCAGCAGCTCTTCCTCCGCCGGGACAGCTCACTATGGCTACACCTTC
size: .; J: TRBJ1-6; D: TRBD1; V: TRBV10-3; CDR3: CAISEYSGQGLSYNSPLHF; DNA: TGTGCCATCAGTGAGTACAGCGGACAGGGACTCTCCTATAATTCACCCCTCCACTTT
size: .; J: TRBJ1-3; D: .; V: TRBV18; CDR3: CASSPEGHISGNTIYF; DNA: TGTGCCAGCTCACCAGAGGGACACATCTCTGGAAACACCATATATTTT
size: .; J: TRBJ2-1; D: .; V: TRBV9; CDR3: CASSAGLDAYNEQFF; DNA: TGTGCCAGCAGCGCGGGACTTGACGCCTACAATGAGCAGTTCTTC
size: .; J: TRBJ1-3; D: .; V: TRBV9; CDR3: CASSVGASSGNTIYF; DNA: TGTGCCAGCAGCGTAGGGGCAAGCTCTGGAAACACCATATATTTT
size: .; J: TRBJ2-2; D: TRBD2; V: TRBV12-5; CDR3: CASGWQGLADTGELFF; DNA: TGTGCTAGTGGCTGGCAAGGACTAGCGGACACCGGGGAGCTGTTTTTT
size: .; J: TRBJ1-5; D: TRBD1; V: TRBV19; CDR3: CASSLQGGRYQPQHF; DNA: TGTGCCAGTAGCCTACAGGGGGGCCGATATCAGCCCCAGCATTTT
size: .; J: TRBJ1-1; D: .; V: TRBV29-1; CDR3: CSVPRTAMNTEAFF; DNA: TGCAGCGTTCCGCGGACAGCCATGAACACTGAAGCTTTCTTT
size: .; J: TRBJ2-1; D: TRBD1; V: TRBV7-9; CDR3: CASSFGTGRNEQFF; DNA: TGTGCCAGCAGCTTCGGGACAGGGAGGAATGAGCAGTTCTTC
size: .; J: TRBJ1-1; D: .; V: TRBV30; CDR3: CAWSRRTTEAFF; DNA: TGTGCCTGGAGCAGGAGGACCACTGAAGCTTTCTTT
size: .; J: TRBJ1-1; D: .; V: TRBV11-3; CDR3: CASSLVPVRTEAFF; DNA: TGTGCCAGCAGCTTAGTTCCTGTTCGCACTGAAGCTTTCTTT
size: .; J: TRBJ1-3; D: .; V: TRBV5-1; CDR3: CASSLGQTGNTIYF; DNA: TGCGCCAGCAGCTTGGGACAGACTGGAAACACCATATATTTT
size: few; J: TRBJ1-4; D: .; V: TRBV28; CDR3: CASSERTVNEKLFF; DNA: TGTGCCAGCAGTGAGAGGACAGTAAATGAAAAACTGTTTTTT
size: .; J: TRBJ2-7; D: .; V: TRBV7-2; CDR3: CASSLVNQGGYEQYF; DNA: TGTGCCAGCAGCTTAGTTAATCAGGGTGGGTACGAGCAGTACTTC
size: .; J: TRBJ1-1; D: .; V: TRBV2; CDR3: CASAVGHNTEAFF; DNA: TGTGCCAGTGCGGTGGGACACAACACTGAAGCTTTCTTT
size: .; J: TRBJ2-1; D: TRBD2; V: TRBV23-1; CDR3: CASSSLAGVEQFF; DNA: TGCGCCAGCAGTTCTCTAGCGGGAGTCGAGCAGTTCTTC
size: .; J: TRBJ2-5; D: TRBD2; V: TRBV5-4; CDR3: CASSPGGLETQYF; DNA: TGTGCCAGCAGCCCGGGAGGTCTAGAGACCCAGTACTTC
size: .; J: TRBJ1-5; D: .; V: TRBV28; CDR3: CASSWAPGGNQPQHF; DNA: TGTGCCAGCAGTTGGGCCCCTGGTGGCAATCAGCCCCAGCATTTT
size: .; J: TRBJ2-1; D: TRBD1; V: TRBV25-1; CDR3: CASSSGGSLHNEQFF; DNA: TGTGCCAGCAGCTCAGGGGGTAGTCTTCACAATGAGCAGTTCTTC
size: .; J: TRBJ1-4; D: TRBD1; V: TRBV28; CDR3: CASSAHRGHSEKLFF; DNA: TGTGCCAGCAGTGCCCACAGGGGGCATAGTGAAAAACTGTTTTTT
size: .; J: TRBJ2-1; D: .; V: TRBV12-5; CDR3: CASGPSGSRGEQFF; DNA: TGTGCTAGTGGCCCATCGGGCTCCCGGGGGGAGCAGTTCTTC
size: .; J: TRBJ2-1; D: TRBD2; V: TRBV7-2; CDR3: CASSLGQGLAGGYNEQFF; DNA: TGTGCCAGCAGCTTAGGACAGGGACTAGCGGGGGGGTACAATGAGCAGTTCTTC
size: .; J: TRBJ1-2; D: .; V: TRBV7-2; CDR3: CASSLPRQGSYTF; DNA: TGTGCCAGCAGCCTACCCCGGCAGGGAAGCTACACCTTC
size: once; J: TRBJ2-1; D: TRBD1; V: TRBV18; CDR3: CASSTGGEQFF; DNA: TGTGCCAGTTCCACAGGGGGCGAGCAGTTCTTC
size: .; J: TRBJ2-2; D: .; V: TRBV27; CDR3: CASSLSGGLTGELFF; DNA: TGTGCCAGCAGTTTATCCGGGGGGCTCACCGGGGAGCTGTTTTTT
size: .; J: TRBJ1-5; D: .; V: TRBV7-9; CDR3: CASSFGPQARQPQHF; DNA: TGTGCCAGCAGCTTTGGTCCTCAGGCGCGTCAGCCCCAGCATTTT